The 7 T cell receptor beta chains in this list originate from one sample, sequenced in a study of control samples from healthy donors and cancer patients. TCRdb's copy holds only in-frame clones and misses some; the assay was immunoSEQ multiplex PCR. This table has about 69,000 clones, roughly 89% appearing once. Sample: PBMCs. Receptor source: a man aged 55 to 70 with colorectal cancer.

The chain is built from TRBV9 and TRBJ2-5; D perhaps matches TRBD2 (7 bases). Germline V gene data show CDR1 as SGDLS and CDR2 as YYNGEE. Trimming cost V 8 bases and J 1 base, with 18 bases left between them. CDR3 size: 15 residues. CDR3 loop: CASTWGASGQETQYF. The DNA of the CDR3 is TGTGCCAGTACCTGGGGGGCTAGCGGCCAAGAGACCCAGTACTTC.

This rearrangement joins TRBV12-3 or TRBV12-4 to TRBJ2-7, with no clear D. The CDR3 runs to 13 residues. V lost 1 base and J lost 4, with 8 bases in between. The CDR3 DNA follows: TGTGCCAGCAGTTTAGGGCAACCGTACGAGCAGTACTTC. Amino acids: CASSLGQPYEQYF.

CDR3 sequence reads: CASSRTTNEKLFF. In DNA, the CDR3 is TGTGCCAGTAGTAGAACAACTAATGAAAAACTGTTTTTT. The chain is built from TRBV19 and TRBJ1-4; no definite D call. CDR1 is LNHDA and CDR2 is SQIVND in the germline V gene (reference sequence). Trimming pared 4 bases from V and 0 bases from J, leaving 3 bases between. The CDR3 has 13 residues.

This rearrangement joins TRBV12-3 or TRBV12-4 to TRBJ2-7; tentative D call: TRBD1 (5 bases). The CDR3 extends over 12 amino acids. V lost 6 bases and J lost 6, with 12 bases in between. The CDR3 here is CASSPRVLEQYF. CDR3 DNA: TGTGCCAGCAGCCCCAGGGTACTCGAGCAGTACTTC.

The chain combines TRBV6-6 with TRBJ2-7; perhaps D is TRBD1 or TRBD2 (5 bases each). The CDR3 is 14 amino acids. Germline CDR1 MNHNY, CDR2 SVGAGI (reference sequence). The germline V and J ends were trimmed by 6 bases and 0 bases, with 12 bases remaining between them. The CDR3 sequence: CASRRGVPSYEQYF. The CDR3 DNA sequence: TGTGCCAGCAGGAGGGGAGTCCCCTCCTACGAGCAGTACTTC.

The chain employs TRBV29-1 and TRBJ1-1; weak D call: TRBD1 (5 bases). Germline V gene sequence: CDR1 SQVTM, CDR2 ANQGSEA. CDR3 length: 12 residues. V was shortened by 8 bases and J by 7 bases, with 17 bases between the two germline ends. The CDR3 protein is CSFSAWGVEAFF. The CDR3, as DNA: TGCAGCTTCTCCGCGTGGGGGGTTGAAGCTTTCTTT.

The genes are TRBV9 and TRBJ1-1; TRBD1 matches 8 bases. The CDR3 is made up of 13 amino acids. Per the germline V gene, CDR1 is SGDLS and CDR2 is YYNGEE. Unmatched junction bases numbered 4, after V lost 3 bases and J lost 6 bases. The CDR3 bases are TGTGCCAGCAGCGGGCAGGGGGCGGCTGAAGCTTTCTTT. Translated, it gives CASSGQGAAEAFF.